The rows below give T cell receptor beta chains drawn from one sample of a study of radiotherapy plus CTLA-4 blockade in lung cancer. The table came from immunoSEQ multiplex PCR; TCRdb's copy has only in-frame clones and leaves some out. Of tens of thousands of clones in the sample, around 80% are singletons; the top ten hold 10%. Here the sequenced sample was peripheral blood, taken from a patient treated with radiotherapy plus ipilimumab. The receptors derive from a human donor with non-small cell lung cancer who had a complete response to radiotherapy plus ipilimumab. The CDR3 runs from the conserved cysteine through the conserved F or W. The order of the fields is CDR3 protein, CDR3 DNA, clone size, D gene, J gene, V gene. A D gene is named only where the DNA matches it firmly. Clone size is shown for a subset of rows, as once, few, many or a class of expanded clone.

CDR3: CASSPRESGRAKNIQYF
DNA: TGTGCCAGCAGCCCAAGGGAAAGCGGGAGAGCCAAAAACATTCAGTACTTC
size: NA
D: TRBD2
J: TRBJ2-4
V: TRBV7-9

CDR3: CASSPSGGEGVGYTF
DNA: TGTGCCAGCAGCCCTAGTGGTGGGGAGGGAGTTGGCTACACCTTC
size: NA
D: NA
J: TRBJ1-2
V: TRBV7-2

CDR3: CASSALQGGYTF
DNA: TGTGCCAGCAGCGCTTTACAGGGGGGCTACACCTTC
size: NA
D: TRBD1
J: TRBJ1-2
V: TRBV7-9

CDR3: CASSPGQENTEAFF
DNA: TGCGCCAGCAGCCCTGGACAGGAGAACACTGAAGCTTTCTTT
size: NA
D: TRBD1
J: TRBJ1-1
V: TRBV5-1

CDR3: CASSVGQGLTDTQYF
DNA: TGTGCCAGCAGCGTAGGACAGGGGTTGACAGATACGCAGTATTTT
size: NA
D: TRBD1
J: TRBJ2-3
V: TRBV9

CDR3: CASRNSNAEKLFF
DNA: TGTGCCAGCCGTAACTCGAATGCCGAAAAACTGTTTTTT
size: NA
D: NA
J: TRBJ1-4
V: TRBV28

CDR3: CASRDRGVDGYTF
DNA: TGTGCCAGCAGGGACAGGGGTGTCGATGGCTACACCTTC
size: NA
D: TRBD1
J: TRBJ1-2
V: TRBV6-5

CDR3: CAWRPGGQINQPQHF
DNA: TGTGCCTGGCGTCCGGGGGGTCAAATCAATCAGCCCCAGCATTTT
size: NA
D: NA
J: TRBJ1-5
V: TRBV30

CDR3: CASGLTAGSPYEQYF
DNA: TGTGCTAGTGGTTTGACAGCGGGTTCCCCTTACGAGCAGTACTTC
size: NA
D: NA
J: TRBJ2-7
V: TRBV12-5

CDR3: CASSRAGGTTTDTQYF
DNA: TGTGCCAGCAGTAGGGCGGGGGGTACTACCACAGATACGCAGTATTTT
size: NA
D: TRBD2
J: TRBJ2-3
V: TRBV5-4

CDR3: CASRESQTDTQYF
DNA: TGCGCCAGCAGGGAGTCCCAAACGGATACGCAGTATTTT
size: once
D: NA
J: TRBJ2-3
V: TRBV5-1

CDR3: CASSLESDTQYF
DNA: TGTGCCAGCAGCTTAGAGTCAGATACGCAGTATTTT
size: NA
D: NA
J: TRBJ2-3
V: TRBV7-9

CDR3: CASSLPSGGNTGELFF
DNA: TGTGCCAGCAGCTTACCTAGCGGGGGGAACACCGGGGAGCTGTTTTTT
size: NA
D: TRBD2
J: TRBJ2-2
V: TRBV5-4

CDR3: CASSLDLGRGSYGYTF
DNA: TGTGCCAGCAGCTTAGATCTAGGCAGGGGTTCCTATGGCTACACCTTC
size: NA
D: NA
J: TRBJ1-2
V: TRBV11-2

CDR3: CASSDRATGELFF
DNA: TGTGCCAGCAGTGACAGGGCCACCGGGGAGCTGTTTTTT
size: NA
D: TRBD1
J: TRBJ2-2
V: TRBV27

CDR3: CASSLLGQDNQPQHF
DNA: TGCGCCAGCAGCTTGCTCGGACAGGACAATCAGCCCCAGCATTTT
size: NA
D: TRBD1
J: TRBJ1-5
V: TRBV5-1

CDR3: CASSISYRGYTNEKLFF
DNA: TGTGCCAGTAGTATTAGTTACAGGGGATACACTAATGAAAAACTGTTTTTT
size: NA
D: TRBD1
J: TRBJ1-4
V: TRBV19

CDR3: CASSLQGGGDTEAFF
DNA: TGTGCCAGCAGCTTACAGGGAGGAGGTGACACTGAAGCTTTCTTT
size: NA
D: NA
J: TRBJ1-1
V: TRBV7-2

CDR3: CASSSPGRRGTDTQYF
DNA: TGTGCCAGCAGCTCGCCGGGACGGCGGGGCACAGATACGCAGTATTTT
size: once
D: NA
J: TRBJ2-3
V: TRBV7-9

CDR3: CASSRNQGRDTQYF
DNA: TGTGCCAGCAGCCGAAACCAGGGGAGAGATACGCAGTATTTT
size: NA
D: NA
J: TRBJ2-3
V: TRBV7-2

CDR3: CASSLLPARGYTF
DNA: TGTGCCAGCAGCTTACTGCCAGCCCGCGGCTACACCTTC
size: NA
D: NA
J: TRBJ1-2
V: TRBV7-2

CDR3: CASSLATGQGVMNTEAFF
DNA: TGTGCCAGCAGCTTAGCTACGGGACAAGGGGTGATGAACACTGAAGCTTTCTTT
size: NA
D: NA
J: TRBJ1-1
V: TRBV11-2

CDR3: CASSIEGTGELFF
DNA: TGTGCCAGTAGTATAGAGGGCACCGGGGAGCTGTTTTTT
size: NA
D: NA
J: TRBJ2-2
V: TRBV19

CDR3: CAITPGYYGYTF
DNA: TGTGCCATCACCCCGGGATACTATGGCTACACCTTC
size: few
D: NA
J: TRBJ1-2
V: TRBV10-3

CDR3: CASSPTIAEKDTQYF
DNA: TGTGCCAGCTCACCCACAATTGCGGAGAAAGATACGCAGTATTTT
size: NA
D: NA
J: TRBJ2-3
V: TRBV18

CDR3: CASSQGYEQFF
DNA: TGCGCCAGCAGCCAGGGCTATGAGCAGTTCTTC
size: NA
D: NA
J: TRBJ2-1
V: TRBV4-1